Below, 21 T cell receptor beta chains from the same sample are listed, as sequenced in a study of Graves' ophthalmopathy and Graves' hyperthyroidism. RNA transcripts were the source from which TCR beta CDR3 regions were amplified. First-round RT-PCR employed HTBI primers, with a second-round multiplex PCR after it. TCRdb independently ran MiXCR on the multiplex PCR reads; one entry per CDR3 protein. The profile covers roughly 420,000 distinct CDR3 sequences, with roughly 21% appearing a single time and roughly 3% taken by the ten largest. Material for sequencing was peripheral blood. The receptors were gathered from a woman under 30 with stable Graves' hyperthyroidism.

This clonotype has ten or more counts. The J gene is TRBJ1-5, the V gene TRBV28; D is unresolved. Per the germline V gene, CDR1 is MDHEN and CDR2 is SYDVKM. Trimming removed 2 bases from V and 3 bases from J, with 8 bases in between. The CDR3 spans 14 residues. This CDR3 is CASSLLRNNQPQHF. CDR3 bases: TGTGCCAGCAGTTTACTACGGAACAATCAGCCCCAGCATTTT.

The chain recombines TRBV9 with TRBJ2-7; D possibly matches TRBD1 or TRBD2 (5 bases each). The CDR3 has 13 residues. Germline V CDR1 and CDR2: SGDLS, YYNGEE. V was trimmed by 3 bases and J by 6 bases, leaving 13 bases between them. For the CDR3, the DNA is TGTGCCAGCAGCGCGGACGGGGCCGGCGAGCAGTACTTC. Translation: CASSADGAGEQYF.

The V call is TRBV2, the J call TRBJ2-1; D is tentatively TRBD1 or TRBD2 (5 bases each). The CDR3 covers 14 residues. V was trimmed by 7 bases and J by 3 bases, leaving 13 bases between them. The germline V gene has CDR1 SNHLY and CDR2 FYNNEI. This CDR3 reads CASTLLGVYNEQFF. In nucleotides, the CDR3 is TGTGCCAGCACCCTACTAGGGGTCTACAATGAGCAGTTCTTC.

This clonotype was seen at least ten times. Here the CDR3 reads CATSDVNQPQHF. In DNA, the CDR3 is TGTGCCACCAGTGATGTTAATCAGCCCCAGCATTTT. The chain employs TRBV24-1 and TRBJ1-5; unclear D gene. Germline CDR1 and CDR2: KGHDR and SFDVKD. CDR3 length: 12 amino acids. Trimming shortened V by 3 bases and J by 4 bases, and 3 bases separated the two germline ends.

The chain joins TRBV19 to TRBJ2-3; tentatively, D is TRBD2 (5 bases). CDR1 LNHDA and CDR2 SQIVND come from the germline V gene (reference sequence). The CDR3 length is 12 residues. V was pared by 10 bases and J by 4 bases, with 12 bases between. CDR3 amino acids: CATAREPDTQYF. In DNA, the CDR3 is TGTGCCACCGCGAGGGAGCCAGATACGCAGTATTTT.

In this sample, this clonotype turned up many times. The CDR3 protein is CASSYVGISYEQYF. CDR3 DNA sequence: TGTGCCAGCAGTTACGTCGGGATCTCCTACGAGCAGTACTTC. The rearrangement uses TRBV6-2 or TRBV6-3 and TRBJ2-7; a possible D gene is TRBD2 (5 bases). Looked up from germline, CDR1 is MNHEY and CDR2 is SVGEGT. Trimming left V 2 bases short and J 0 bases short, with 8 bases between. The CDR3 totals 14 residues.

Written as DNA, the CDR3 is TGTGCCAGCACCGACTTGTACGAGCAGTACTTC. Its protein product is CASTDLYEQYF. The chain carries TRBV25-1 and TRBJ2-7; D is ambiguous. CDR1 and CDR2 from the germline V gene are MGHDK and SYGVNS. CDR3 length: 11 amino acids. V gave up 7 bases and J gave up 4 bases, with 8 bases separating them.

This clonotype showed up many times. V gene TRBV6-5 combines with J gene TRBJ2-2, with unresolved D. V lost 6 bases and J 2 bases, leaving 4 bases between the germline ends. The CDR3 is 12 residues long. Germline CDR1 reads MNHEY; CDR2 reads SVGAGI. In DNA form, the CDR3 reads TGTGCCAGCAGGGGAAACACCGGGGAGCTGTTTTTT. Translated, it gives CASRGNTGELFF.

In this sample, this clonotype turned up a few times. The rearrangement links TRBV11-2 to TRBJ2-7; a weak D match, TRBD1 (6 bases). Germline loops: CDR1 SGHAT, CDR2 FQNNGV. V was shortened by 6 bases and J by 2 bases, with 14 bases between the two germline ends. The CDR3 is 14 amino acids. As DNA, the CDR3 is TGTGCCAGCAGGCCTAACAGGGATCCCTACGAGCAGTACTTC. It specifies CASRPNRDPYEQYF.

This rearrangement joins TRBV6-1 to TRBJ1-2, with 7 positions matching TRBD1. Germline assignment: CDR1 MNHNS and CDR2 SASEGT. The length of the CDR3 is 16 residues. V lost 6 bases to trimming and J lost 0 bases; unmatched junction nucleotides: 10. In DNA form, the CDR3 reads TGTGCCAGCAGACCTTTACCGGGACAGACTAACTATGGCTACACCTTC. Amino acid sequence: CASRPLPGQTNYGYTF.

This clonotype has at least ten counts. This sequence joins TRBV12-3 or TRBV12-4 and TRBJ2-4, with D possibly being TRBD1 (5 bases). Trimming took off 3 bases at V and 5 bases at J, with 11 bases between the two ends. The CDR3 consists of 14 residues. The CDR3 nucleotides read TGTGCCAGCAGTTTGGCAGGGATCGAAAACATTCAGTACTTC. It translates to CASSLAGIENIQYF.

The chain links TRBV19 to TRBJ2-6; TRBD1 aligns across 7 bases. The V and J ends lost 9 bases and 2 bases, in that order; junction bases with no gene match: 1. CDR1 is LNHDA and CDR2 is SQIVND in the germline V gene (reference sequence). CDR3 length equals 13 residues. The CDR3 reads CASGQAGANVLTF. As DNA, the CDR3 is TGTGCCAGCGGACAGGCTGGGGCCAACGTCCTGACTTTC.

Many counts were recorded for this clonotype. The chain employs TRBV28 and TRBJ2-7; TRBD1 is a possible D gene (6 bases). CDR1 and CDR2 (germline): MDHEN, SYDVKM. The CDR3 consists of 14 residues. Between the trimmed V and J ends, which lost 2 bases and 2 bases, there was a span of 10 bases. The CDR3 protein is CASSLKQGAYEQYF. The DNA for the CDR3 is TGTGCCAGCAGTTTAAAACAGGGTGCCTACGAGCAGTACTTC.

Many counts were recorded for this clonotype. V and J are TRBV7-9 and TRBJ2-7, with D possibly matching TRBD1 (7 bases). There are 15 residues in the CDR3. Per germline, CDR1 SEHNR and CDR2 FQNEAQ (reference sequence). V was pared by 2 bases and J by 4 bases, with 15 bases between. Written as DNA, the CDR3 is TGTGCCAGCAGCTTAACCCGCGGGACAGCTTACGAGCAGTACTTC. Residues: CASSLTRGTAYEQYF.

This clonotype was observed many times. The rearrangement uses TRBV25-1 and TRBJ1-1; 7 bases align to TRBD1. CDR1 and CDR2 (germline): MGHDK, SYGVNS. Losses at the gene ends were 0 bases for V and 5 bases for J; bases not matched to a gene: 9. There are 16 residues in the CDR3. The CDR3: CASSEYGKTGDTEAFF. The DNA of the CDR3 is TGTGCCAGCAGTGAATATGGAAAAACAGGGGATACTGAAGCTTTCTTT.

This clonotype was seen at least ten times. The J gene is TRBJ2-7, the V gene TRBV7-2, with TRBD1 matching 8 bases. Per the germline V gene, CDR1 is SGHTA and CDR2 is FQGNSA. The CDR3 loop spans 15 amino acids. The V segment lost 2 bases and the J segment 5 bases; nucleotides outside the gene matches: 8. The CDR3: CASSLYSDRGHEQYF. The CDR3 DNA sequence: TGTGCCAGCAGCTTATACTCCGACAGGGGCCACGAGCAGTACTTC.

There are many counts of this clonotype. This chain links TRBV6-4 with TRBJ2-6, with D perhaps matching TRBD1 or TRBD2 (5 bases each). Germline V lookup: CDR1 MRHNA, CDR2 SNTAGT. The CDR3 sequence is 16 residues long. The ends were cut back, 3 bases at V and 3 bases at J, with 12 bases in the middle. The CDR3 coding sequence is TGTGCCAGCAGTGATGGCCCGGGGCTTGGGGCCAACGTCCTGACTTTC. This gives the protein CASSDGPGLGANVLTF.

This clonotype came up many times. The chain links TRBV28 to TRBJ2-7; 12 bases fit TRBD2. CDR3 length: 15 residues. The junction had 2 bases not matched to a gene; V was cut back by 0 bases and J by 5 bases. CDR1 MDHEN and CDR2 SYDVKM come from the germline V gene. CDR3: CASSLWTSGSHEQYF. In DNA form, the CDR3 reads TGTGCCAGCAGTTTATGGACTAGCGGGAGCCACGAGCAGTACTTC.

This clonotype has ten or more counts. This chain joins TRBV11-2 and TRBJ2-7; D not resolved. The germline CDR1 and CDR2 sequences are SGHAT and FQNNGV. Trimming left V 5 bases short and J 4 bases short, with 15 bases between. This CDR3 spans 14 amino acids. CDR3: CASSIDLARYEQYF. The CDR3 bases are TGTGCCAGCAGCATTGACCTCGCCCGATACGAGCAGTACTTC.

This clonotype was counted many times. The V gene is TRBV13, the J gene TRBJ2-5; TRBD2 matches at 7 bases. The V gene's germline CDR1 is PRHDT and CDR2 FYEKMQ (reference sequence). The J segment lost 5 bases and the V segment lost 8 bases, leaving 11 bases of the junction unmatched. The CDR3 totals 14 residues. The CDR3 DNA follows: TGTGCCAGCGGCGGGAGAGGATGGGATGAGACCCAGTACTTC. It translates to CASGGRGWDETQYF.

The rearrangement uses TRBV12-3 or TRBV12-4 and TRBJ1-2; perhaps TRBD1 as D (5 bases). The length of the CDR3 is 16 residues. V gave up 2 bases and J gave up 0 bases, with 13 bases separating them. The DNA for the CDR3 is TGTGCCAGCAGTTTATCCGGGGCCGGAGCTAACTATGGCTACACCTTC. Translation: CASSLSGAGANYGYTF.